The 23 T cell receptor beta chains below were found in one sample sequenced in a study of cytomegalovirus exposure and HLA in healthy donors. With 60 Vbeta and 13 Jbeta primers, the PCR was carried out. Sequencing was performed with immunoSEQ multiplex PCR; in TCRdb, only in-frame clones are kept and a portion is missing. The record lists some 120,000 clones, of which the ten most abundant hold 1%. The material sequenced was PBMCs. All receptors come from a man between 18 and 29 years old in good health and CMV-seronegative.

The CDR3 is CASSKRRADTQYF. The CDR3, as DNA: TGTGCCAGCAGCAAGAGGAGGGCAGATACGCAGTATTTT. V gene TRBV9 combines with J gene TRBJ2-3, with TRBD2 as a possible D gene (6 bases). The germline CDR1 and CDR2 sequences are SGDLS and YYNGEE. The CDR3 extends over 13 amino acids. V lost 4 bases and J lost 4, with 10 bases in between. Filled out from reference TRBV9 and TRBJ2-3, the complete variable domain reads DSGVTQTPKHLITATGQRVTLRCSPRSGDLSVYWYQQSLDQGLQFLIQYYNGEERAKGNILERFSAQQFPDLHSELNLSSLELGDSALYFCASSKRRADTQYFGPGTRLTVL.

The V gene is TRBV5-1, the J gene TRBJ1-5; the D gene is possibly TRBD1 (6 bases). This CDR3 is 14 amino acids long. Trimming left V 2 bases short and J 3 bases short, with 9 bases between. The germline gives CDR1 SGHRS, CDR2 YFSETQ. The CDR3 DNA reads TGCGCCAGCAGCTTCCGGGACAACAATCAGCCCCAGCATTTT. This codes for CASSFRDNNQPQHF.

The chain has TRBV7-6 and TRBJ1-1, with no clear D. Trimming took 1 base from V and 5 from J, leaving 14 bases between them. Germline V gives CDR1 SGHVS, CDR2 FNYEAQ. The length of the CDR3 is 15 residues. The CDR3 region is CASSLGYGLGTEAFF. The CDR3 DNA is TGTGCCAGCAGCTTAGGCTACGGACTCGGTACTGAAGCTTTCTTT.

The V call is TRBV25-1, the J call TRBJ1-6, with D possibly being TRBD1 (5 bases). CDR1 and CDR2 from the germline V gene are MGHDK and SYGVNS. V was cut by 3 bases and J by 7 bases, with 19 bases left in between. This CDR3 has 17 amino acids. The CDR3 DNA sequence: TGTGCCAGCAGTGATGGGGGGTTTGAGGGGACGAATTCACCCCTCCACTTT. Translating gives CASSDGGFEGTNSPLHF.

The chain carries TRBV28 and TRBJ1-1; 7 bases are shared with TRBD1. The CDR3 totals 14 residues. CDR1 is MDHEN and CDR2 is SYDVKM in the germline V gene. V lost 2 bases, J lost 1 base, and 1 base stayed unmatched. The CDR3 sequence: CASSLEGANTEAFF. In DNA form, the CDR3 reads TGTGCCAGCAGTTTAGAGGGGGCGAACACTGAAGCTTTCTTT.

The rearrangement uses TRBV29-1 and TRBJ2-1; 8 nucleotides line up with TRBD1. Germline V gene lookup returns CDR1 SQVTM and CDR2 ANQGSEA. The ends lost 1 base at V and 3 bases at J; junction bases unmatched: 5. This CDR3 comprises 15 residues. The CDR3 reads CSVEGTTGGYNEQFF. CDR3 nucleotide sequence: TGCAGCGTTGAAGGCACAACAGGGGGCTACAATGAGCAGTTCTTC.

The rearrangement links TRBV7-2 to TRBJ2-1; a possible D gene is TRBD2 (6 bases). V was pared by 10 bases and J by 4 bases, with 8 bases between. Germline CDR1 and CDR2: SGHTA and FQGNSA. The CDR3 runs 11 residues. The CDR3 DNA is TGTGCCACCGGGGGTTACAATGAGCAGTTCTTC. Encoded protein: CATGGYNEQFF.

J is TRBJ1-1 and V is TRBV19, with a weak D call TRBD1 (5 bases). Between the trimmed V and J ends, which lost 4 bases and 6 bases, there was a span of 15 bases. CDR3 length: 14 amino acids. Per the germline V gene, CDR1 is LNHDA and CDR2 is SQIVND (reference sequence). The CDR3 reads CASSTRGRVAEAFF. CDR3 bases: TGTGCCAGTAGTACCCGGGGGAGGGTGGCTGAAGCTTTCTTT.

The chain employs TRBV2 and TRBJ1-2; D may be TRBD1 (5 bases). CDR1 SNHLY and CDR2 FYNNEI come from the germline V gene. CDR3 length equals 14 residues. The CDR3 reads CASPQGREGYGYTF. For the CDR3, the DNA is TGTGCGTCACCGCAGGGCAGGGAGGGCTATGGCTACACCTTC.

The J gene is TRBJ1-2, the V gene TRBV28; no definite D call. V was cut by 1 base and J by 5 bases, with 5 bases left in between. Germline V lookup: CDR1 MDHEN, CDR2 SYDVKM. The CDR3 is 12 residues long. CDR3: CASSLSEYGYTF. The CDR3 DNA reads TGTGCCAGCAGTTTATCGGAGTATGGCTACACCTTC.

The chain couples TRBV28 to TRBJ1-4, with 7 bases fitting TRBD1. Losses at the gene ends were 6 bases for V and 4 bases for J; bases not matched to a gene: 5. The CDR3 is made up of 14 amino acids. Looked up from germline, CDR1 is MDHEN and CDR2 is SYDVKM. The CDR3 region is CASRSGQINEKLFF. The CDR3 nucleotides are TGTGCCAGCAGGTCGGGACAGATTAATGAAAAACTGTTTTTT.

The CDR3 nucleotides are TGTGCCAGCAGCTCCGGACTAGCGGGACCCTACGAGCAGTACTTC. It codes for CASSSGLAGPYEQYF. This rearrangement joins TRBV5-6 to TRBJ2-7, with 12 nucleotides matching TRBD2. V lost 3 bases and J lost 2; bases outside the gene matches: 3. Per germline, CDR1 SGHDT and CDR2 YYEEEE. The CDR3 consists of 15 residues.

The V gene is TRBV5-1, the J gene TRBJ1-6, with D possibly matching TRBD1 (5 bases). The CDR3 spans 15 residues. V gave up 4 bases and J gave up 8 bases, with 16 bases separating them. Germline V gives CDR1 SGHRS, CDR2 YFSETQ. CDR3 amino acids: CASSPTRQMDSPLHF. CDR3 DNA: TGCGCCAGCAGCCCAACCCGACAGATGGATTCACCCCTCCACTTT.

The V and J genes are TRBV30 and TRBJ2-3; tentatively, D is TRBD2 (6 bases). V was cut by 1 base and J by 2 bases, with 10 bases left in between. The CDR3 totals 14 residues. Per germline, CDR1 GTSNPN and CDR2 SVGIG (reference sequence). CDR3 region: CAWSGKRATDTQYF. The CDR3 nucleotides are TGTGCCTGGAGTGGAAAGCGGGCCACAGATACGCAGTATTTT.

V usage is TRBV7-6 and J usage is TRBJ2-7; D is perhaps TRBD1 (6 bases). Trimming left V 5 bases short and J 3 bases short, with 14 bases between. This CDR3 is 14 amino acids long. Germline values: CDR1 SGHVS, CDR2 FNYEAQ. The DNA for the CDR3 is TGTGCCAGCAGCCCACGGACAGAAAACTACGAGCAGTACTTC. Amino acids: CASSPRTENYEQYF.

The rearrangement uses TRBV7-9 and TRBJ2-1, with D maybe TRBD2 (6 bases). Deletions cut 5 bases from V and 10 bases from J, with 21 bases between. Looked up from germline, CDR1 is SEHNR and CDR2 is FQNEAQ (reference sequence). CDR3 length: 15 amino acids. The DNA for the CDR3 is TGTGCCAGCAGCCCCACCGGGTCTAGCGTAGGGGAGCAGTTCTTC. Translating it yields CASSPTGSSVGEQFF.

This sequence joins TRBV4-1 and TRBJ1-2, with TRBD1 matching 9 bases. The germline V gene has CDR1 MGHRA and CDR2 YSYEKL. V lost 3 bases and J lost 6; bases outside the gene matches: 17. CDR3 size: 18 residues. The CDR3 is CASSQPVNRDRERNGYTF. CDR3 coding DNA: TGCGCCAGCAGCCAGCCCGTTAACCGGGACAGGGAAAGGAATGGCTACACCTTC.

CDR3 in amino acids: CASSVPTGRVFSYTF. The CDR3 bases are TGTGCCAGCAGCGTGCCGACAGGGAGAGTCTTCAGCTACACCTTC. The chain is built from TRBV5-4 and TRBJ1-2, with 7 positions matching TRBD1. Germline V lookup: CDR1 SGHNT, CDR2 YYREEE (reference sequence). The CDR3 loop spans 15 amino acids. Trimming removed 4 bases from V and 9 bases from J; junction bases left unmatched: 15. The entire variable domain, with the rest obtained from reference TRBV5-4 and TRBJ1-2, is as follows: ETGVTQSPTHLIKTRGQQVTLRCSSQSGHNTVSWYQQALGQGPQFIFQYYREEENGRGNFPPRFSGLQFPNYSSELNVNALELDDSALYLCASSVPTGRVFSYTFGSGTRLTVV.

The V call is TRBV9, the J call TRBJ1-1; the D gene is possibly TRBD1 (5 bases). V shed 3 bases and J shed 8 bases, with 17 bases lying between them. Germline V gives CDR1 SGDLS, CDR2 YYNGEE. The CDR3 contains 14 residues. The CDR3 loop is CASSAAKGEAEAFF. The CDR3 coding sequence is TGTGCCAGCAGCGCCGCCAAAGGGGAGGCGGAAGCTTTCTTT. The complete variable domain, with remaining parts taken from reference TRBV9 and TRBJ1-1, reads DSGVTQTPKHLITATGQRVTLRCSPRSGDLSVYWYQQSLDQGLQFLIQYYNGEERAKGNILERFSAQQFPDLHSELNLSSLELGDSALYFCASSAAKGEAEAFFGQGTRLTVV.

J is TRBJ2-3 and V is TRBV19; 12 bases fit TRBD2. V shed 5 bases, J shed 6 bases, and the junction held 9 bases outside the gene matches. This CDR3 is 16 amino acids long. CDR1 and CDR2 (germline): LNHDA, SQIVND (reference sequence). The CDR3 is CASSASSGGGRDTQYF. DNA for the CDR3: TGTGCCAGTAGTGCGTCTAGCGGGGGGGGTCGGGATACGCAGTATTTT.

Comment on this clone: An end of the junction does not agree with germline; a read error may underlie this. The rearrangement links TRBV28 to TRBJ1-2; 8 positions match TRBD1. The CDR3 extends over 14 amino acids. The germline CDR1 and CDR2 sequences are MDHEN and SYDVKM. The CDR3 nucleotides read TGTGCCAACAGTCCGACAGGGGCGAACTATGGCTACACCTTC. It specifies CANSPTGANYGYTF.

The chain has TRBV10-3 and TRBJ1-3; D is unclear. V shed 7 bases and J shed 3 bases, with 4 bases lying between them. The CDR3 totals 11 residues. The V gene's germline CDR1 is ENHRY and CDR2 SYGVKD. CDR3 amino acids: CAITVGNTIYF. In DNA form, the CDR3 reads TGTGCCATCACAGTTGGAAACACCATATATTTT.

The chain has TRBV18 and TRBJ2-5; D possibly corresponds to TRBD2 (7 bases). V was clipped by 2 bases and J by 4 bases, with 17 bases between them. The CDR3 runs to 16 residues. Germline V gene lookup returns CDR1 KGHSH and CDR2 LQKENI. The CDR3 protein is CASSPIGPGGPETQYF. The CDR3 DNA reads TGTGCCAGCTCACCAATCGGGCCCGGGGGGCCAGAGACCCAGTACTTC.